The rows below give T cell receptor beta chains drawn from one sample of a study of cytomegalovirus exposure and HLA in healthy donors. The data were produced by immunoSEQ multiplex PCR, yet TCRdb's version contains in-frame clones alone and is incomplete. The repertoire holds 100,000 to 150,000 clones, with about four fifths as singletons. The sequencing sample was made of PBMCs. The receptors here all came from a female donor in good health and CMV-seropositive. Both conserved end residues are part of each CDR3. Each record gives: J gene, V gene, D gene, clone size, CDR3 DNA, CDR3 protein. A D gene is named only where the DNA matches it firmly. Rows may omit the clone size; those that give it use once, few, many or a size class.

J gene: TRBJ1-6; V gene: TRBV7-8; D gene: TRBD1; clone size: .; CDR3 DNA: TGTGCCAGCAGGGGACAGGGTAATTCACCCCTCCACTTT; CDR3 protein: CASRGQGNSPLHF
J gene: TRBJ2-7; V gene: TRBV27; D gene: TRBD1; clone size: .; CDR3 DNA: TGTGCCAGCAGCCAGACAGGGGTATCCGAGCAGTACTTC; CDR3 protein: CASSQTGVSEQYF
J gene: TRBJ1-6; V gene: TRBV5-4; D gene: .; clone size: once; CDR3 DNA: TGTGCCAGCACCTCATGGTTGGCAGGGTATAATTCACCCCTCCACTTT; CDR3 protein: CASTSWLAGYNSPLHF
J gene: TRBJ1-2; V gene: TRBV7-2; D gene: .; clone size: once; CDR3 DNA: TGTGCCAGCAGCTTCGGGAGGGGCTTAGGGGATGGCTACACCTTC; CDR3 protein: CASSFGRGLGDGYTF
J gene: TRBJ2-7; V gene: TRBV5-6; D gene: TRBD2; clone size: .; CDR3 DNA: TGTGCCAGCAGCTTCGGAAGCGGGGGCTACGAGCAATACTTC; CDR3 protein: CASSFGSGGYEQYF
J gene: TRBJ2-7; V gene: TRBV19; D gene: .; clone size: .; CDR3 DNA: TGTGCCAGTAGTATAGGACAGGAAACCTCGCAGTACTTC; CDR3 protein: CASSIGQETSQYF
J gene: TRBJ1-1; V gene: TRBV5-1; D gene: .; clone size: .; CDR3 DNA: TGCGCCAGCAGCTTGTTCGGGGAAGCTTTCTTT; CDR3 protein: CASSLFGEAFF
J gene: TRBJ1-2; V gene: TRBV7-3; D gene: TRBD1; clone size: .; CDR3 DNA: TGTGCCAGCAGCTCGACAGGGAGCGATGGCTACACCTTC; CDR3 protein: CASSSTGSDGYTF
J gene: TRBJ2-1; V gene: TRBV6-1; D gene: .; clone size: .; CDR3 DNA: TGTGCCAGCAGTAAACCCAGGGAATCCTACAATGAGCAGTTCTTC; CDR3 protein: CASSKPRESYNEQFF
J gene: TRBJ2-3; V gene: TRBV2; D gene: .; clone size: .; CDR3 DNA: TGTGCCAGCAGAATAGCGGTTATCACAGATACGCAGTATTTT; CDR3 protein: CASRIAVITDTQYF
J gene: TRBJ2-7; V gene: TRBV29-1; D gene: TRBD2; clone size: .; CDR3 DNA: TGCAGCGTTACCGGGACTAGCGGGGGAAAAACCGTACACAACTCCTACGAGCAGTACTTC; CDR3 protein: CSVTGTSGGKTVHNSYEQYF
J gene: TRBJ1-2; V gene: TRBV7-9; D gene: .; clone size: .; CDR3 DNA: TGTTCCAGCAGCCGGGAAGTGGATGGCTACACCTTC; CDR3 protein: CSSSREVDGYTF
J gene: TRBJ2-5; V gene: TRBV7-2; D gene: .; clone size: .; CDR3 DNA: TGTGCCAGCAGCTCCGGGGGTACTAAAGAGACCCAGTACTTC; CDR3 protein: CASSSGGTKETQYF
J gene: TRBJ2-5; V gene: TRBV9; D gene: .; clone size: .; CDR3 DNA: TGTGCCAGCAGCCCCCGGACAGCACAAGAGACCCAGTACTTC; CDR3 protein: CASSPRTAQETQYF
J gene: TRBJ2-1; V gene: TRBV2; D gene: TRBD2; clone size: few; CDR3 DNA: TGTGCCAGCAAAGTAGCGGGGGAATCTGAGCAGTTCTTC; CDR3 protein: CASKVAGESEQFF
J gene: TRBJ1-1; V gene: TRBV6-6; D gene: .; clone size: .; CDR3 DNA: TGTGCCAGCAGCCGGGACACCTACACTGAAGCTTTCTTT; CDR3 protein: CASSRDTYTEAFF
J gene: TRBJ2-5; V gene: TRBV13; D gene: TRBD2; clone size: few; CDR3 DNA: TGTGCCAGCAGTCGGATAGCGGGGGCGGAAGAGACCCAGTACTTC; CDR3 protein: CASSRIAGAEETQYF
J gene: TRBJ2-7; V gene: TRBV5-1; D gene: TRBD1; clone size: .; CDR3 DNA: TGCGCCAGCAGCTTCGGCGGACAGGGTCCCTACTCCGAGCAGTACTTC; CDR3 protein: CASSFGGQGPYSEQYF
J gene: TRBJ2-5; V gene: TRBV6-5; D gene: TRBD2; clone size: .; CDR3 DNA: TGTGCCGGTGGGACGGGGGGGAGTGGAGAGACCCAGTACTTC; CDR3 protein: CAGGTGGSGETQYF
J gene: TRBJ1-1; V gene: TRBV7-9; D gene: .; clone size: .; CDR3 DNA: TGTGCCAGCAGCTACAGTTCCATGAACACTGAAGCTTTCTTT; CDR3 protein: CASSYSSMNTEAFF
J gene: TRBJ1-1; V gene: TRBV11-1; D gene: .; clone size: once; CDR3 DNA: TGTGCCAGCAGCCGGGCCCAAAGGAGGACTGAAGCTTTCTTT; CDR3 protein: CASSRAQRRTEAFF
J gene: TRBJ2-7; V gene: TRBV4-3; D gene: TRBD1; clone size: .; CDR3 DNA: TGCGCCAGCAGCCAAGATCAGGGGGCGGGCGAGCAGTACTTC; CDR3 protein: CASSQDQGAGEQYF
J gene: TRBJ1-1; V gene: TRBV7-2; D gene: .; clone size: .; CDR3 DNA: TGTGCCAGCAGCTTTTCGAGGGACACTGAAGCTTTCTTT; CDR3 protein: CASSFSRDTEAFF
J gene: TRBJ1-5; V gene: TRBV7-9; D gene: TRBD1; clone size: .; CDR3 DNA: TGTGCCAGCAGCGAGGACAGGGGGTATCAGCCCCAGCATTTT; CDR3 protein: CASSEDRGYQPQHF
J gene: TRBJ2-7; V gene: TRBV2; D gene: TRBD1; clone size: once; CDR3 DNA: TGTGCCAGCATTAATGGGACAGGGGGCGGCGAGCAGTACTTC; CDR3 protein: CASINGTGGGEQYF
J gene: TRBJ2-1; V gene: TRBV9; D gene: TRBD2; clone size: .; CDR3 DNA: TGTGCCAGCAGCGTCGGGGGGGCCGTTAAGGTGCAGTTCTTC; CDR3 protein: CASSVGGAVKVQFF
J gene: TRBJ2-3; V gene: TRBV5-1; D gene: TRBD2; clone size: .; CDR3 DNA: TGCGCCAGCAGCTTGATGGCTAGCGGGGGCACAGATACGCAGTATTTT; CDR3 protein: CASSLMASGGTDTQYF
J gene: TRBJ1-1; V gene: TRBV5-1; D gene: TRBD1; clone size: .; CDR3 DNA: TGCGCCAGCAGCGGACAGGGGCGGAACACTGAAGCTTTCTTT; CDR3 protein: CASSGQGRNTEAFF
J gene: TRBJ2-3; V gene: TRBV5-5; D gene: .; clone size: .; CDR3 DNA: TGTGCCAGCAGCTTGAGTGCCACTAGCACAGATACGCAGTATTTT; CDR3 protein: CASSLSATSTDTQYF
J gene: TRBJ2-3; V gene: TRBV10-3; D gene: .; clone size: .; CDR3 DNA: TGTGCCATCAGTGAGCTCCGGGGGGCGGGGGATACGCAGTATTTT; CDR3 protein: CAISELRGAGDTQYF
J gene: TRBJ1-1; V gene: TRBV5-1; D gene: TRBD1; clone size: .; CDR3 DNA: TGCGCCAGCAGCTCGGGGGACAGGGGACACACTGAAGCTTTCTTT; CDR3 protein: CASSSGDRGHTEAFF
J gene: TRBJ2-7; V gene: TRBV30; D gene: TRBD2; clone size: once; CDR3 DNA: TGTGCCTGGAGTAAGGCGGGAGCCACCTACGAGCAGTACTTC; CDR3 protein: CAWSKAGATYEQYF